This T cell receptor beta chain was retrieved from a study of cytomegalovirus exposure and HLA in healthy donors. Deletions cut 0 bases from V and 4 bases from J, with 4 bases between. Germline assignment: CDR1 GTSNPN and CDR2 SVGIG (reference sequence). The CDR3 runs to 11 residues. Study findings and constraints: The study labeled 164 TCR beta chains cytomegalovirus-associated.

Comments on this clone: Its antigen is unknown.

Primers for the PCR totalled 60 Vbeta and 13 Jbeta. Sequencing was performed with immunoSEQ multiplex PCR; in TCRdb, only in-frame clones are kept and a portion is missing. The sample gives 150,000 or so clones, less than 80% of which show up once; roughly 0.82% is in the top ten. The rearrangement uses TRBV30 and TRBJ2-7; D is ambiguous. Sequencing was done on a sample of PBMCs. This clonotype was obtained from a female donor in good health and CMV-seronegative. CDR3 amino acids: CAWSVQYEQYF. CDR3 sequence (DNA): TGTGCCTGGAGTGTGCAGTACGAGCAGTACTTC.